The present entry profiles one TCR beta chain with its context. Its antigen is unidentified. This record comes from a study of T cell responses to AZD1222 COVID-19 vaccine. Study findings and constraints: At 160-218 and 743-854, vaccine-associated CD4 TCRs were dominant, and they spanned spike.

Profiled with immunoSEQ multiplex PCR; TCRdb holds only in-frame clones, not every one. The sample consists of 120,000 or so clones, 85% to 90% of them appearing once. This CDR3 is built from 18 residues. The chain has TRBV21-1 and TRBJ1-3. TRBV21-1 is assigned pseudogene status. This material consisted of peripheral blood, taken 28 days after the second AZD1222 dose. The TCR sequence derives from an adult who received the AZD1222 COVID-19 vaccine. The CDR3 region has the DNA TGTGCCAGCAGCAAAGATAGGGTTAAGGGAACCTCTGGAAACACCATATATTTT. Its translation is CASSKDRVKGTSGNTIYF.